This T cell receptor beta chain appears in the sequencing data of a study of shared clonotypes between healthy human individuals. This CDR3 spans 15 amino acids. Authors' analysis steps: ImmunoSEQ only sent back junction sequences with no quality scores, so filtering was done differently. Assay: immunoSEQ multiplex PCR; the TCRdb copy retains only in-frame clones and omits some. That table supplies the V and J calls and clone size; D and trimming were determined from the DNA. The repertoire has almost 750,000 clones, 72% of them found once; the top ten carry less than 2%. This clone was observed once.

This TCR was sampled from a woman in her thirties in good health. Sequencing was performed on memory CD4+ T cells sorted from blood. Regarding subset: CD45RA-negative fraction. V usage is TRBV21-1 and J usage is TRBJ2-2; the table names TRBD1, a call not compared with the DNA. TRBV21-1 is shown as a pseudogene. In nucleotides, the CDR3 is TGTGCCAGCAGCCCAGAAGGGGGCAGCACCGGGGAGCTGTTTTTT. Its protein product is CASSPEGGSTGELFF.